Listed below are T cell receptor beta chains from one sample, sequenced in a study of identical twins. MiXCR, applied by TCRdb to the 5' RACE reads, yields one record per CDR3 protein. The table has approximately 190,000 distinct CDR3 sequences, more than 15% seen once. Separately, the same data were catalogued under a study of T cells expressing NK-cell markers.

Sequencing was performed on CD8+ T cells sorted from blood. All receptors derive from a woman between 18 and 29 years old in good health. Both conserved end residues are part of each CDR3. Fields, in order: D gene, clone size, V gene, J gene, CDR3 DNA, CDR3 protein. The D gene is left open where the match is weak. The size of a clone is reported for some rows only, either as once, few or many, or as a class for expanded clones.

>TRBD2|-|TRBV29-1|TRBJ2-1
TGCAGCGTTGACGGGGTAGCGGGAAAGGTGGAGTACAATGAGCAGTTCTTC
CSVDGVAGKVEYNEQFF
>-|-|TRBV2|TRBJ2-3
TGTGCCAGCAGTGATGGGGGAGATACGCAGTATTTT
CASSDGGDTQYF
>TRBD1|-|TRBV15|TRBJ2-1
TGTGCCACCAGCAGAGATCGAGGGGGCGTAAATGAGCAGTTCTTC
CATSRDRGGVNEQFF
>-|-|TRBV7-9|TRBJ2-3
TGTGCCAGCAGCGTACAGGACAGCACAGATACGCAGTATTTT
CASSVQDSTDTQYF
>TRBD2|-|TRBV9|TRBJ2-1
TGTGCCAGCAGCCCGAAACTAGCGGGGGGCAACAATGAGCAGTTCTTC
CASSPKLAGGNNEQFF
>-|few|TRBV7-9|TRBJ2-6
TGTGCCAGCTTCTGGACACCTGGGGCCAACGTCCTGACTTTC
CASFWTPGANVLTF
>TRBD2|-|TRBV20-1|TRBJ2-5
TGCAGTGCTAGAGGGGGGCGGCTAGCGGGAGCTTTTGAACGGGGGACCCAGTACTTC
CSARGGRLAGAFERGTQYF
>-|-|TRBV29-1|TRBJ2-2
TGCAGCCTAAGCCGGGGGAACACCGGGGAGCTGTTTTTT
CSLSRGNTGELFF
>-|-|TRBV20-1|TRBJ2-2
TGCAGTGCTACAGCGGTTAACACCGGGGAGCTGTTTTTT
CSATAVNTGELFF
>TRBD2|-|TRBV20-1|TRBJ2-3
TGCAGTGCTAGAGACACCCCGGGAGGACTAGCGGGAGTGGGCTGGGGCACAGATACGCAGTATTTT
CSARDTPGGLAGVGWGTDTQYF
>-|few|TRBV9|TRBJ1-1
TGTGCCAGCAGCCTGCTAGAGGTGAACACTGAAGCTTTCTTT
CASSLLEVNTEAFF
>TRBD2|-|TRBV2|TRBJ2-1
TGTGCCAGCAGCGAGCCGGGACTAGCGGGAACAAGCAATGAGCAGTTCTTC
CASSEPGLAGTSNEQFF
>-|-|TRBV7-9|TRBJ1-1
TGTGCCAGCAGCTTTTGGAAGTACAGGGAGGGAACTGAAGCTTTCTTT
CASSFWKYREGTEAFF